This T cell receptor (beta chain) derives from a study of shared clonotypes between healthy human individuals. This clone is a singleton in its sample. Its specificity is unknown. The assay was immunoSEQ multiplex PCR, and TCRdb's table has in-frame clones only and misses some. There are over 2,000,000 clones in the sample; just under 95% occur only once, and about 1.7% lies in the top ten. Naive CD8 cells lacked CD45RO, underwent positive selection for CCR7 and left out terminally differentiated effector memory CD45RA+ cells. Study-wide findings and caveats: Generation probabilities were higher for clonotypes shared across all four sorted-subset donors than for unshared ones. Among donors, clonotype sharing was expected to be affected by sequencing depth.

The specimen sequenced was naive CD8+ T cells from PBMCs. This TCR was recovered from a man aged 18 to 29 in good health. Some clones in this sample may be carry-over from other donors' samples.

CDR3 loop: CASSLAGAGEAFF. CDR3 DNA sequence: TGTGCCAGCAGCTTGGCCGGCGCGGGTGAAGCTTTCTTT. The V call is TRBV5-6, the J call TRBJ1-1; D gene ambiguous. The CDR3 totals 13 residues. V was pared by 0 bases and J by 7 bases, with 10 bases between. Germline CDR1 SGHDT, CDR2 YYEEEE.